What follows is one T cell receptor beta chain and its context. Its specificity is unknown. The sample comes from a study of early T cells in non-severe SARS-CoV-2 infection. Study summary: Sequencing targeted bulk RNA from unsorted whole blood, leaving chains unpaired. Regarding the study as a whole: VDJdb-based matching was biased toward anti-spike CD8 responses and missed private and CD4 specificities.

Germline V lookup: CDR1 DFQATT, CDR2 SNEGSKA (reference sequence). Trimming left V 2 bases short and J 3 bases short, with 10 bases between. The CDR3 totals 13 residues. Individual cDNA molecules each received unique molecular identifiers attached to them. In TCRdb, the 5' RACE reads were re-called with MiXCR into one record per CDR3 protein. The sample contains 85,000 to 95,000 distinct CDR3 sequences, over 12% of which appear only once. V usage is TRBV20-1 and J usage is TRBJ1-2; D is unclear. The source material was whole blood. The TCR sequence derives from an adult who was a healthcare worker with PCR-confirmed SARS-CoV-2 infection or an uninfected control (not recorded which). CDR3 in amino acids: CSARMGRDYGYTF. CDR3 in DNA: TGCAGTGCTAGAATGGGGAGGGACTATGGCTACACCTTC.